The 19 T cell receptor beta chains reported below all come from one sample, sequenced in a study of tumor-infiltrating lymphocytes in primary liver carcinoma (dated by TCRdb to 2016 to 2017). Instrument on record: Illumina HiSeq 2500. Starting from 450 to 500 ng total RNA, TCRbeta-specific cDNA was produced by reverse transcription with a constant-region primer and ProtoScript II reverse transcriptase. The TCRbeta libraries were prepared through three rounds of nested multiplex PCR following a slightly modified ARM-PCR procedure. Multiplex TRBV1-TRBV30 forward primers and a Cbeta reverse primer were used in the first two PCR rounds, each of which was run for around 10 cycles. TCRdb reworked the public reads: Q25 trimming with fastp, MiXCR clone assembly, productive beta chains retained. Duplicate CDR3 protein sequences are folded into a single record with the most common DNA and genes. For this sample there are over 250,000 distinct CDR3 sequences; approximately 54% appear just once. The leading ten clones occupy about a sixth of the sample.

RNA from unsorted whole blood was extracted with TRIzol reagent, and germline DNA was obtained with the DNeasy Blood & Tissue kit. Sequences were obtained from peripheral blood. The source of these receptors is a young woman with primary liver carcinoma and hepatitis B virus infection.

A note on this clonotype: A much larger clone lies one base from this, so it may be a read error. As DNA, the CDR3 is TGTGCCAGCAGTTTAGACACCCCCTACGAGCGGTACTTC. Translating it yields CASSLDTPYERYF. The chain has TRBV12-3 or TRBV12-4 and TRBJ2-7; unclear D gene. The CDR3 contains 13 residues.

The chain employs TRBV12-3 or TRBV12-4 and TRBJ1-2; maybe TRBD1 (6 bases). The CDR3 runs 13 residues. V was trimmed by 6 bases and J by 2 bases, leaving 10 bases between them. The CDR3 DNA sequence: TGTGCCAGCAGCTGGACAGCGAACTATGGCTACACCTTC. Translating gives CASSWTANYGYTF.

This clonotype turned up a few times. The V gene is TRBV5-1, the J gene TRBJ2-7, with a weak D call TRBD2 (5 bases). The CDR3 runs 15 residues. V lost 7 bases and J 4 bases, leaving 21 bases between the germline ends. Germline assignment: CDR1 SGHRS and CDR2 YFSETQ. CDR3 amino acids: CASSPTPKGDYEQYF. The CDR3 DNA reads TGCGCCAGCTCCCCCACTCCTAAGGGAGATTACGAGCAGTACTTC.

This clonotype was recorded only once. This may come from a read error, since a much larger clone is one base off. V is TRBV4-3 and J is TRBJ1-1, with TRBD1 matching 11 bases. Germline V CDR1 and CDR2: LGHNA, YSLEER. The CDR3 loop spans 14 amino acids. Trimming at V came to 6 bases and at J to 8 bases, leaving 8 bases not matched to a gene. The CDR3 is CASRPGQGGTEAFF. As DNA, the CDR3 is TGCGCCAGCAGGCCGGGACAGGGGGGGACCGAAGCTTTCTTT.

About this clonotype itself: A read error is possible here, since a much larger clone lies one base away. V is TRBV12-3 or TRBV12-4 and J is TRBJ2-4, with D possibly being TRBD2 (6 bases). This CDR3 is 14 amino acids long. The germline V and J ends were trimmed by 6 bases and 8 bases, with 17 bases remaining between them. CDR3 bases: TGTGCCAGCAGGGGAGGTCTAGTGAAGGACATTCAGTACTTC. It encodes CASRGGLVKDIQYF.

This sequence joins TRBV4-1 and TRBJ1-5, with 9 bases that match TRBD1. V trimming: 6 bases; J trimming: 1 base; junction bases outside the gene matches: 7. Germline loops: CDR1 MGHRA, CDR2 YSYEKL. The length of the CDR3 is 16 residues. CDR3 region: CASRRQGEGSNQPQHF. CDR3 DNA sequence: TGCGCCAGCAGGAGACAGGGGGAAGGAAGCAATCAGCCCCAGCATTTT.

This chain uses TRBV6-5 with TRBJ1-3; D might be TRBD1 (6 bases). From germline, CDR1 is MNHEY and CDR2 SVGAGI. The CDR3 is made up of 16 amino acids. V was trimmed by 4 bases and J by 1 base, leaving 14 bases between them. The CDR3 bases are TGTGCCAGCAGTTCCAGGACAGCGCGATCTGGAAACACCATATATTTT. The encoded protein is CASSSRTARSGNTIYF.

Regarding this clonotype: This clone may be a read error of a much larger clone one base away. The chain joins TRBV4-3 to TRBJ1-6; possibly TRBD1 for D (5 bases). The length of the CDR3 is 15 residues. Germline lookup yields CDR1 LGHNA and CDR2 YSLEER. The CDR3 sequence is CAGSRGEGIQSPLHF. For the CDR3, the DNA is TGCGCCGGCAGTAGGGGTGAGGGAATTCAGTCACCCCTCCACTTT.

V usage is TRBV10-3 and J usage is TRBJ1-2; D perhaps matches TRBD1 (5 bases). CDR3 size: 12 residues. CDR1 ENHRY and CDR2 SYGVKD come from the germline V gene. Between the trimmed V and J ends, which lost 6 bases and 6 bases, there was a span of 11 bases. The DNA of the CDR3 is TGTGCCATCAGCACACCGGGACATGGCTACACCTTC. Its protein product is CAISTPGHGYTF.

This clonotype was found once. This clone may be a read error of a much larger clone one base away. The chain links TRBV6-5 to TRBJ2-1, with 10 bases lining up with TRBD2. V lost 8 bases, J lost 8 bases, and 6 bases stayed unmatched. CDR3 size: 13 residues. Germline CDR1 and CDR2: MNHEY and SVGAGI. The chain's CDR3 is CASYQLAGYEQFF. The CDR3, as DNA: TGTGCCAGCTACCAACTAGCGGGATATGAGCAGTTCTTC.

About this clonotype: A clone one base away is much larger, so this may be a read error. The chain carries TRBV5-4 and TRBJ1-1, with 7 bases lining up with TRBD1. Germline V gene lookup returns CDR1 SGHNT and CDR2 YYREEE (reference sequence). The V segment lost 4 bases and the J segment 0 bases; nucleotides outside the gene matches: 3. This CDR3 has 14 residues. CDR3 residues: CASSHGQVNTEAFF. The CDR3 DNA sequence: TGTGCCAGCAGCCACGGACAGGTGAACACTGAAGCTTTCTTT.

V is TRBV28 and J is TRBJ1-6; no definite D call. V shed 3 bases and J shed 6 bases, with 15 bases lying between them. The germline V gene has CDR1 MDHEN and CDR2 SYDVKM. The CDR3 is 16 residues long. Here the CDR3 reads CASSFLSGNSNSPLHF. The CDR3 DNA is TGTGCCAGCAGTTTTTTATCGGGGAATAGTAATTCACCCCTCCACTTT.

A word on this clonotype: With a much larger clone just one base away, this may be a read error. The chain recombines TRBV6-1 with TRBJ1-1; maybe TRBD1 (5 bases). CDR3 length: 15 amino acids. The germline gives CDR1 MNHNS, CDR2 SASEGT. CDR3 sequence reads: CATSEAGGPNTEAFF. In nucleotides, the CDR3 is TGTGCCACCAGTGAAGCTGGGGGACCGAACACTGAAGCTTTCTTT.

The rearrangement joins TRBV6-5 to TRBJ2-4; the D is unclear. The CDR3 contains 15 residues. Germline values: CDR1 MNHEY, CDR2 SVGAGI. Trimming took 1 base from V and 2 from J, leaving 9 bases between them. CDR3 region: CASSYFRNPKNIQYF. The DNA for the CDR3 is TGTGCCAGCAGTTACTTCAGGAACCCCAAAAACATTCAGTACTTC.

This clonotype occurred a few times. This rearrangement joins TRBV4-1 to TRBJ1-1, with a tentative D call TRBD1 (5 bases). This CDR3 has 15 amino acids. Germline CDR1 MGHRA, CDR2 YSYEKL. Trimming shortened V by 2 bases and J by 4 bases, and 14 bases separated the two germline ends. DNA for the CDR3: TGCGCCAGCAGCCAATGGTTGGGGGTAGGCACTGAAGCTTTCTTT. It encodes CASSQWLGVGTEAFF.

Concerning this clonotype itself: This sequence may be a read error, since a much larger clone differs from it by one base. This chain joins TRBV5-4 and TRBJ2-2; D may be TRBD2 (6 bases). This CDR3 comprises 13 residues. Germline V gene sequence: CDR1 SGHNT, CDR2 YYREEE (reference sequence). Trimming left V 5 bases short and J 6 bases short, with 11 bases between. The CDR3 nucleotides read TGTGCCAGCAGGACATGCGGGGCCGGGGAGCTGTTTTTT. This encodes CASRTCGAGELFF.

This clonotype was recorded a few times. The rearrangement uses TRBV4-3 and TRBJ2-3, with 9 bases matching TRBD2. V lost 2 bases to trimming and J lost 6 bases; unmatched junction nucleotides: 9. CDR3 length equals 16 residues. Germline CDR1 is LGHNA and CDR2 is YSLEER. CDR3 sequence reads: CASSQYSGSSSDTQYF. CDR3 bases: TGCGCCAGCAGCCAATATAGCGGGAGTTCGTCGGATACGCAGTATTTT.

Points on this clonotype: One junction end does not reproduce the germline sequence, and a read error may be involved. The chain couples TRBV11-3 to TRBJ1-1; D is perhaps TRBD1 (6 bases). This CDR3 comprises 17 residues. Germline V CDR1 and CDR2: SGHNT, YENEEA. CDR3 bases: TGTGCCGGCAGCTCCCTGGACAGCCGGGAGAAGGGCACTGAAGCTTCCTTT. This sequence encodes CAGSSLDSREKGTEASF. Full variable domain (outside the CDR3, taken from reference TRBV11-3 and TRBJ1-1): EAGVVQSPRYKIIEKKQPVAFWCNPISGHNTLYWYLQNLGQGPELLIRYENEEAVDDSQLPKDRFSAERLKGVDSTLKIQPAELGDSAVYLCAGSSLDSREKGTEASFGQGTRLTVV.

The rearrangement links TRBV5-1 to TRBJ2-7; D is unresolved. Deletions cut 4 bases from V and 2 bases from J, with 13 bases between. The CDR3 loop spans 14 amino acids. Germline lookup yields CDR1 SGHRS and CDR2 YFSETQ. The CDR3 DNA sequence: TGCGCCAGCAGCCCACCCGGAGCCCCCTACGAGCAGTACTTC. Its translation: CASSPPGAPYEQYF.